This TCR beta chain was documented in a study of cytotoxic CD8 clonotypes in ibrutinib-treated CLL. Study overall: After treatment lasting a median roughly 12 months, range 6 to 36, response samples were collected.

Study-wide results and caveats: Contraction or stability on treatment characterized the public clonotypes, which were uncommon.

CDR1 is SNHLY and CDR2 is FYNNEI in the germline V gene. The length of the CDR3 is 12 residues. Trimming left V 5 bases short and J 3 bases short, with 8 bases between. Deep sequencing aimed at 1 in 200,000 to 1 in 1 million T cells' resolution. Measured with immunoSEQ multiplex PCR; TCRdb has only the in-frame clones, and not every one. The sample records about 23,000 clones, about 64% being singletons. This clone was counted between two and nine times. The antigen is undetermined. PBMCs that had been cryopreserved were the source of about 2 micrograms of genomic DNA for TCR beta libraries. The sample consisted of PBMCs, taken after 24 months of ibrutinib treatment. This TCR was sampled from a human donor with chronic lymphocytic leukemia. The rearrangement uses TRBV2 and TRBJ2-7; TRBD1 might be the D (5 bases). This CDR3 reads CASSTGYYEQYF. The CDR3, as DNA: TGTGCCAGCAGTACAGGCTACTACGAGCAGTACTTC.